This T cell receptor (beta chain) originates from a study of T cell repertoires in cytomegalovirus infection. Study details: Alongside well-studied HLA-B-restricted CMV epitopes, recently identified HLA-C-restricted CMV epitopes were also used. Public TCR beta signatures provided an indication of both CMV infection and a matching HLA type. Whole-study results and caveats: The ex vivo response was dominated by HLA-C-restricted CMV-specific TCR beta clonotypes. Totalled public TCR beta family frequency picked out people who carried CMV plus the relevant HLA.

A remark on this clonotype: Its antigen is unidentified.

The CDR3 has 14 residues. From germline, CDR1 is LGHDT and CDR2 YNNKEL (reference sequence). V was clipped by 1 base and J by 6 bases, with 11 bases between them. MiXCR was run by TCRdb on the reads, yielding one entry per CDR3 protein. There are roughly 310,000 distinct CDR3 sequences in the sample; roughly 28% occur only once, and 20% lies in the top ten. Specimen: cultured PBMCs, collected from culture after CMV antigen stimulation. The V gene is TRBV3-1, the J gene TRBJ2-3; TRBD1 is a possible D gene (5 bases). This TCR came from a human donor in good health (CMV status not recorded). Some clones in this sample may be carry-over from other donors' samples. CDR3 sequence reads: CASSQASRADTQYF. CDR3 DNA: TGTGCCAGCAGCCAAGCGAGCAGGGCCGATACGCAGTATTTT.